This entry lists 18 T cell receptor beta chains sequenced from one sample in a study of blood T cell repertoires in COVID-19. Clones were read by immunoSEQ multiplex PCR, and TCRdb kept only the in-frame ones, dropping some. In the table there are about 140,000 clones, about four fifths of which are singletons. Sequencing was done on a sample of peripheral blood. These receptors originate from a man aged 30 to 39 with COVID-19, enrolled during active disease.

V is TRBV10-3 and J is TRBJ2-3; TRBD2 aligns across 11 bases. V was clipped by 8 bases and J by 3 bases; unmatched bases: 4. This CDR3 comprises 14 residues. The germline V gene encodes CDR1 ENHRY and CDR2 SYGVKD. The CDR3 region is CAIGASGRTDTQYF. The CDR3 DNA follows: TGTGCCATCGGGGCTAGCGGGAGGACAGATACGCAGTATTTT.

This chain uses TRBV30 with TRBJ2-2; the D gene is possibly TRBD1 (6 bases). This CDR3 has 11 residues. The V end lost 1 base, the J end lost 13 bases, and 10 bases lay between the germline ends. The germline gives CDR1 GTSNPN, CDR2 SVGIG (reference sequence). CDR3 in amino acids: CAWSGTGRLFF. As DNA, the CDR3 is TGTGCCTGGAGTGGTACAGGGAGGCTGTTTTTT.

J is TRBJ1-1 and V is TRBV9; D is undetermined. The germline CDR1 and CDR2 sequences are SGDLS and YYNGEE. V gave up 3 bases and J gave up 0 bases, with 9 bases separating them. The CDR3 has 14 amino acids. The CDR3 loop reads CASSARGVNTEAFF. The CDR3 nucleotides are TGTGCCAGCAGCGCCCGGGGTGTGAACACTGAAGCTTTCTTT.

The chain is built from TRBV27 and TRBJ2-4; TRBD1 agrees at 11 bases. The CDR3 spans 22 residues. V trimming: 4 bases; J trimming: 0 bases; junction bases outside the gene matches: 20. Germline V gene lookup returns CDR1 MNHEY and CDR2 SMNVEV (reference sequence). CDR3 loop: CASSSSRGQGARGKLAKNIQYF. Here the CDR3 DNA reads TGTGCCAGCAGTTCTTCCCGCGGACAGGGGGCTCGGGGAAAGCTAGCCAAAAACATTCAGTACTTC.

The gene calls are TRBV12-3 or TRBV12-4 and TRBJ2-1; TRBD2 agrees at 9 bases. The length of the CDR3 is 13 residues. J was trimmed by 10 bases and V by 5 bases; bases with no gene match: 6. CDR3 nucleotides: TGTGCCAGCAGTCCCAATCTAGCGGGAGAGCAGTTCTTC. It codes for CASSPNLAGEQFF.

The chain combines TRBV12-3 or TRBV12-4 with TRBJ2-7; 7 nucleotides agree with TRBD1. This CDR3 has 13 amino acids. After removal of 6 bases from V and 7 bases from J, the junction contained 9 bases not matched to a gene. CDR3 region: CASSRDRVGEQYF. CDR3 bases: TGTGCCAGCAGCCGCGACAGGGTTGGTGAGCAGTACTTC.

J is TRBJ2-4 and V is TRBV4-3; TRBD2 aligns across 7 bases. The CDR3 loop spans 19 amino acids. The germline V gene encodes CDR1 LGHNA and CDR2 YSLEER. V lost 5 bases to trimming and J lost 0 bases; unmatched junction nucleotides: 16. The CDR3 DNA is TGCGCCAGCAGCACGTTTGCTGTATTCACTAGCGAAGCCAAAAACATTCAGTACTTC. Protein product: CASSTFAVFTSEAKNIQYF.

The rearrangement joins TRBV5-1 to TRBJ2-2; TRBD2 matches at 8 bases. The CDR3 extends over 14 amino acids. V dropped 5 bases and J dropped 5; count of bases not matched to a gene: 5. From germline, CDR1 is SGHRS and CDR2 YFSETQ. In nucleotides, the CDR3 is TGCGCCAGCAGGGGACTAGTAGGGACCGGGGAGCTGTTTTTT. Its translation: CASRGLVGTGELFF.

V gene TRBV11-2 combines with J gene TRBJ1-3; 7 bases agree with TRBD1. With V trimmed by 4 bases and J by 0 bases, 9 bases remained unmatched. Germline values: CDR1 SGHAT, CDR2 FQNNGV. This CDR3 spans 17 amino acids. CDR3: CASSSVQGRLSGNTIYF. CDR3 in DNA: TGTGCCAGCAGCTCCGTACAGGGGCGCCTCTCTGGAAACACCATATATTTT.

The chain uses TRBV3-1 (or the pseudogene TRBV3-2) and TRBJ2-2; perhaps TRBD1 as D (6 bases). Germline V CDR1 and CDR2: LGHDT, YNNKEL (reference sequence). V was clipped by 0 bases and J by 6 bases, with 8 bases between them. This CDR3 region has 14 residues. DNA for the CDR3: TGTGCCAGCAGCCAAGATCGGACAGCCGGGGAGCTGTTTTTT. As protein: CASSQDRTAGELFF.

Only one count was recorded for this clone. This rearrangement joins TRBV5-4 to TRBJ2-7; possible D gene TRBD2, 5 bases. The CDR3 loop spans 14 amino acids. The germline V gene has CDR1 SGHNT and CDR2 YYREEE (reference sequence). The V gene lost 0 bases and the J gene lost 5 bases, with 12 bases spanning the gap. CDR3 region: CASSLVPGSDEQYF. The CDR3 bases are TGTGCCAGCAGCTTGGTTCCGGGGAGTGACGAGCAGTACTTC.

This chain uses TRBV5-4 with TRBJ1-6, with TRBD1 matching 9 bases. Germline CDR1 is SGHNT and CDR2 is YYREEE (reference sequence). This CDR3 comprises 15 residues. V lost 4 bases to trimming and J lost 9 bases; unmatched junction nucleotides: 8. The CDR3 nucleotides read TGTGCCAGCAGCCTTGGGACAGGGAAAATTTCACCCCTCCACTTT. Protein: CASSLGTGKISPLHF.

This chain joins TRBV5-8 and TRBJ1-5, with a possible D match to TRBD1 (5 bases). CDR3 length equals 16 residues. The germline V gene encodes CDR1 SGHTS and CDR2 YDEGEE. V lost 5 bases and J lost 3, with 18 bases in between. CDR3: CASSYEGRATNQPQHF. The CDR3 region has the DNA TGTGCCAGCAGTTATGAGGGGAGGGCTACCAATCAGCCCCAGCATTTT.

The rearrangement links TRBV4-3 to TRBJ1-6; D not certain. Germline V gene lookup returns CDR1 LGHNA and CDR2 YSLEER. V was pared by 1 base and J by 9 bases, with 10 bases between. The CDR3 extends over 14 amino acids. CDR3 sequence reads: CASSQGTRGSPLHF. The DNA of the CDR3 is TGCGCCAGCAGCCAAGGGACTCGGGGTTCACCCCTCCACTTT.

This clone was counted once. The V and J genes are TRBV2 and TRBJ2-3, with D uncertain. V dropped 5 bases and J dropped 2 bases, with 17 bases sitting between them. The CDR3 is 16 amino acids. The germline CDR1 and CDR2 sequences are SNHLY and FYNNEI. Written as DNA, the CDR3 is TGTGCCAGCAGTCAGTCATATGGGCGAGACACAGATACGCAGTATTTT. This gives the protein CASSQSYGRDTDTQYF.

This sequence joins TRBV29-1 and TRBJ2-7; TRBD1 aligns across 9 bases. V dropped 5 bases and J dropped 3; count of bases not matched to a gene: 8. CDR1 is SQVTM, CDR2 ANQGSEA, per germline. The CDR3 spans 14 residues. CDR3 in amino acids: CSVTYRGRSYEQYF. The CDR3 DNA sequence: TGCAGCGTTACCTACAGGGGGCGTAGCTACGAGCAGTACTTC.

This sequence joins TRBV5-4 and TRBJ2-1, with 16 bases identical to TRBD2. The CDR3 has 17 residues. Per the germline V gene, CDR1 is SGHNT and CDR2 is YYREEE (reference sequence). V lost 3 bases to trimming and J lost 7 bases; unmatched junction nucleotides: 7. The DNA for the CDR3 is TGTGCCAGCAGCTCGGGACTAGCGGGAGGGCCGATGAATGAGCAGTTCTTC. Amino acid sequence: CASSSGLAGGPMNEQFF.

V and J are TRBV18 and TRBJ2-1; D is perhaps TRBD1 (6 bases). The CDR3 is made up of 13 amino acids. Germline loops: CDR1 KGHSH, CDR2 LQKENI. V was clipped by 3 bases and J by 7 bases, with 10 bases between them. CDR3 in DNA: TGTGCCAGCTCACCGAACAGGGAGAATGAGCAGTTCTTC. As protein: CASSPNRENEQFF.